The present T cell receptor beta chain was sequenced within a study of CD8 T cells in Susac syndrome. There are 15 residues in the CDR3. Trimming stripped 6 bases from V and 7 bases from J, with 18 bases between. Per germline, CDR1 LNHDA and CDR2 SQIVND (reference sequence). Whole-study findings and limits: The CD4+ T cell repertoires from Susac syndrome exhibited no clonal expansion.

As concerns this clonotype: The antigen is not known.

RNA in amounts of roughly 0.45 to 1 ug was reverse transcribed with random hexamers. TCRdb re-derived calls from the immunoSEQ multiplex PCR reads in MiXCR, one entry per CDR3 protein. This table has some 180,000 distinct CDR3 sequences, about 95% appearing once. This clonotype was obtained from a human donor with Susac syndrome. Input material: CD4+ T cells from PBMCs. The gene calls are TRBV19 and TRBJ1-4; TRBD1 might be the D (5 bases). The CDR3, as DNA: TGTGCCAGTAGCCCGCCTGCGGGGACTGGTGAAAAACTGTTTTTT. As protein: CASSPPAGTGEKLFF.